The 32 T cell receptor beta chains given below trace back to one sample, sequenced in a study of OX40 agonist ivuxolimab in advanced cancers. The library relied on the immunoSEQ multiplex PCR assay. TCRdb's version of the immuneACCESS table is confined to in-frame rearrangements and falls short of the full clone set. An unresolved V gene accounts for under half of the shortfall where checked; the remainder is of unknown origin. For this sample the table gives roughly 80,000 clones, of which around 85% were detected only once. Approximately 2% of the sample is held by the ten biggest clonotypes. The sample was CD4+ or CD8+ T cells sorted from blood, taken in a trial of the OX40 agonist ivuxolimab. Receptors were obtained from an adult with an advanced solid tumor such as melanoma, head and neck, liver or kidney cancer.

The chain links TRBV19 to TRBJ1-5; unclear D gene. The CDR3 length is 14 residues. The germline CDR1 and CDR2 sequences are LNHDA and SQIVND (reference sequence). V was cut by 7 bases and J by 7 bases, with 17 bases left in between. The CDR3 here is CASTLSGMRQPQHF. The CDR3, as DNA: TGTGCCAGTACCCTATCCGGGATGCGGCAGCCCCAGCATTTT.

This clone appeared a few times. The J gene is TRBJ1-1, the V gene TRBV18; D is possibly TRBD1 (5 bases). The CDR3 runs to 13 residues. Germline CDR1 and CDR2: KGHSH and LQKENI. V was pared by 0 bases and J by 11 bases, with 13 bases between. CDR3 sequence reads: CASSPPVGLTAFF. CDR3 bases: TGTGCCAGCTCACCACCGGTGGGACTTACGGCTTTCTTT.

The chain recombines TRBV25-1 with TRBJ2-6, with D unresolved. The CDR3 totals 13 residues. V was clipped by 8 bases and J by 0 bases, with 5 bases between them. Germline CDR1 is MGHDK and CDR2 is SYGVNS. The DNA of the CDR3 is TGTGCCAGCCGACACTCTGGGGCCAACGTCCTGACTTTC. As protein: CASRHSGANVLTF.

The chain carries TRBV5-3 and TRBJ2-2; 11 bases map to TRBD2. TRBV5-3 is marked as an open reading frame, function uncertain. The CDR3 length is 19 residues. The trim removed 0 bases at V and 2 bases at J, leaving 9 bases unmatched. DNA for the CDR3: TGTGCCAGAAGCTTGGTGGGGGCTAGCGGGAGGCAAAACACCGGGGAGCTGTTTTTT. This translates into CARSLVGASGRQNTGELFF.

The V and J genes are TRBV6-1 and TRBJ1-6, with a weak D call TRBD1 (6 bases). The CDR3 has 14 amino acids. Germline V lookup: CDR1 MNHNS, CDR2 SASEGT. The ends were cut back, 6 bases at V and 5 bases at J, with 11 bases in the middle. As DNA, the CDR3 is TGTGCCAGCAGCAGACAGGTCAATAATTCACCCCTCCACTTT. It yields the protein CASSRQVNNSPLHF.

The chain combines TRBV6-1 with TRBJ1-2; D is unclear. There are 13 residues in the CDR3. Per the germline V gene, CDR1 is MNHNS and CDR2 is SASEGT. The V gene lost 2 bases and the J gene lost 8 bases, with 12 bases spanning the gap. CDR3 loop: CASSELVGWGYTF. The CDR3 nucleotides read TGTGCCAGCAGTGAATTGGTAGGGTGGGGCTACACCTTC.

The CDR3 loop reads CASSTGLVSNEQYF. The CDR3 DNA sequence: TGTGCCAGCAGCACGGGACTAGTCTCTAACGAGCAGTACTTC. The rearrangement uses TRBV7-2 and TRBJ2-7; 8 bases map to TRBD2. V gave up 5 bases and J gave up 5 bases; unmatched junction bases: 8. Germline V gene sequence: CDR1 SGHTA, CDR2 FQGNSA. The CDR3 is 14 residues long.

The V gene is TRBV5-6, the J gene TRBJ1-3; no clear D. Germline-derived CDR1 and CDR2 are SGHDT and YYEEEE. The V gene lost 5 bases and the J gene lost 0 bases, with 6 bases spanning the gap. The CDR3 runs to 13 residues. The chain's CDR3 is CASRRTSGNTIYF. Here the CDR3 DNA reads TGTGCCAGCAGAAGGACCTCTGGAAACACCATATATTTT.

This sequence joins TRBV6-5 and TRBJ1-5; possible D gene TRBD1, 5 bases. This CDR3 comprises 14 residues. V shed 7 bases and J shed 0 bases, with 10 bases lying between them. Per germline, CDR1 MNHEY and CDR2 SVGAGI. The CDR3 bases are TGTGCCAGCAAGACAGCGTATAGCAATCAGCCCCAGCATTTT. Protein sequence: CASKTAYSNQPQHF.

J is TRBJ2-5 and V is TRBV5-1, with D possibly called TRBD1 or TRBD2 (5 bases each). The V end lost 5 bases, the J end lost 10 bases, and 21 bases lay between the germline ends. In germline, CDR1 is SGHRS, CDR2 YFSETQ. The CDR3 extends over 14 amino acids. CDR3 amino acids: CASRKGTATVDQYF. The CDR3 DNA reads TGCGCCAGCAGAAAAGGGACCGCTACAGTTGACCAGTACTTC.

The genes are TRBV18 and TRBJ2-1; 11 bases are a match to TRBD1. The CDR3 runs to 14 residues. The V and J ends lost 5 bases and 7 bases, in that order; junction bases with no gene match: 4. CDR1 is KGHSH, CDR2 LQKENI, per germline. CDR3 amino acids: CASSFGTGGNEQFF. DNA for the CDR3: TGTGCCAGCTCATTCGGGACAGGGGGGAATGAGCAGTTCTTC.

The V gene is TRBV27, the J gene TRBJ2-7, with D tentatively TRBD2 (7 bases). Trimming removed 6 bases at V and 4 bases at J, with 19 bases between. The CDR3 runs 15 residues. The V gene's germline CDR1 is MNHEY and CDR2 SMNVEV (reference sequence). The CDR3 nucleotides are TGTGCCAGCAGGTTCCTACGGGGGGCATCTTACGAGCAGTACTTC. As protein: CASRFLRGASYEQYF.

V is TRBV6-5 and J is TRBJ2-7; 7 bases are a match to TRBD1. The ends lost 6 bases at V and 0 bases at J; junction bases unmatched: 5. This CDR3 has 14 residues. Per the germline V gene, CDR1 is MNHEY and CDR2 is SVGAGI. The CDR3 DNA reads TGTGCCAGCAGGAGACGGGACAGCTCCTACGAGCAGTACTTC. Translating it yields CASRRRDSSYEQYF.

This chain uses TRBV7-2 with TRBJ1-1, with D perhaps matching TRBD1 (5 bases). This CDR3 is built from 14 residues. Trimming left V 5 bases short and J 5 bases short, with 15 bases between. CDR1 and CDR2 from the germline V gene are SGHTA and FQGNSA. The CDR3 bases are TGTGCCAGCAGCAAACGGGGCCCGGGAACTGAAGCTTTCTTT. Amino acid sequence: CASSKRGPGTEAFF.

The rearrangement uses TRBV5-8 and TRBJ1-4; D may be TRBD1 (6 bases). The CDR3 consists of 16 residues. In germline, CDR1 is SGHTS, CDR2 YDEGEE. V dropped 4 bases and J dropped 2 bases, with 15 bases sitting between them. CDR3 sequence: CASSRTDLMTNEKLFF. The CDR3 bases are TGTGCCAGCAGCCGGACAGACTTAATGACTAATGAAAAACTGTTTTTT.

The chain links TRBV19 to TRBJ1-5, with unresolved D. The CDR3 has 12 amino acids. Trimming took 1 base from V and 4 from J, leaving 2 bases between them. Per germline, CDR1 LNHDA and CDR2 SQIVND (reference sequence). CDR3 in DNA: TGTGCCAGTAGTATAGTAAATCAGCCCCAGCATTTT. Protein: CASSIVNQPQHF. Full variable domain (outside the CDR3, taken from reference TRBV19 and TRBJ1-5): DGGITQSPKYLFRKEGQNVTLSCEQNLNHDAMYWYRQDPGQGLRLIYYSQIVNDFQKGDIAEGYSVSREKKESFPLTVTSAQKNPTAFYLCASSIVNQPQHFGDGTRLSIL.

This sequence joins TRBV29-1 and TRBJ2-3, with D possibly TRBD2 on 6 matching bases. V shed 6 bases and J shed 3 bases, with 10 bases lying between them. CDR3 length: 12 amino acids. Germline CDR1 and CDR2: SQVTM and ANQGSEA. CDR3 amino acids: CSVIRGTDTQYF. CDR3 in DNA: TGCAGCGTCATTCGGGGGACAGATACGCAGTATTTT.

This chain links TRBV6-1 with TRBJ2-1; 8 bases line up with TRBD1. The CDR3 contains 15 residues. In germline, CDR1 is MNHNS, CDR2 SASEGT. V lost 2 bases and J lost 8; bases outside the gene matches: 8. CDR3 sequence (DNA): TGTGCCAGCAGTGAATTCGGCGACAGGGGTGATGAGCAGTTCTTC. This sequence encodes CASSEFGDRGDEQFF.

The rearrangement uses TRBV7-2 and TRBJ1-4; unclear D gene. Trimming stripped 8 bases from V and 5 bases from J, with 6 bases between. The CDR3 is 11 amino acids. Germline loops: CDR1 SGHTA, CDR2 FQGNSA. CDR3 bases: TGTGCCAGCCGGCTGAATGAAAAACTGTTTTTT. It codes for CASRLNEKLFF.

The chain links TRBV5-1 to TRBJ2-3; D might be TRBD2 (6 bases). The V gene lost 2 bases and the J gene lost 3 bases, with 13 bases spanning the gap. The CDR3 is 15 residues long. Germline CDR1 reads SGHRS; CDR2 reads YFSETQ. The CDR3 coding sequence is TGCGCCAGCAGCTTCGGGGGAAAGAGAACAGATACGCAGTATTTT. This encodes CASSFGGKRTDTQYF.

V usage is TRBV14 and J usage is TRBJ2-2; the match to TRBD2 covers 8 bases. The V segment lost 4 bases and the J segment 3 bases; nucleotides outside the gene matches: 10. CDR1 and CDR2 from the germline V gene are SGHDN and FVKESK. This CDR3 has 17 amino acids. This chain's CDR3 is CASSPSPGGYYTGELFF. Here the CDR3 DNA reads TGTGCCAGCAGCCCCTCGCCGGGAGGGTATTACACCGGGGAGCTGTTTTTT.

This clone has only a few counts. The V gene is TRBV28, the J gene TRBJ2-3; D gene unclear. Between the trimmed V and J ends, which lost 1 base and 7 bases, there was a span of 9 bases. Germline CDR1 and CDR2: MDHEN and SYDVKM. The CDR3 has 13 residues. The CDR3 DNA reads TGTGCCAGCAGTTTATTAGGTCCGAATACGCAGTATTTT. It translates to CASSLLGPNTQYF.

The chain carries TRBV11-2 and TRBJ1-1; a weak D match, TRBD1 (5 bases). The CDR3 covers 14 residues. V was clipped by 5 bases and J by 4 bases, with 14 bases between them. In germline, CDR1 is SGHAT, CDR2 FQNNGV. The CDR3 sequence: CASSPGTVPTEAFF. The CDR3 DNA reads as TGTGCCAGCAGCCCAGGGACGGTGCCCACTGAAGCTTTCTTT.

V is TRBV6-6 and J is TRBJ2-7; D ambiguous. This CDR3 spans 12 amino acids. V was trimmed by 7 bases and J by 5 bases, leaving 12 bases between them. Germline values: CDR1 MNHNY, CDR2 SVGAGI (reference sequence). The CDR3 DNA reads TGTGCCAGCAACGCCCGCAAACACGAGCAGTACTTC. Translating gives CASNARKHEQYF.

This chain links TRBV7-3 with TRBJ2-5; 9 nucleotides align to TRBD2. This CDR3 spans 15 amino acids. After removal of 2 bases from V and 4 bases from J, the junction contained 5 bases not matched to a gene. Germline values: CDR1 SGHTA, CDR2 FQGTGA. For the CDR3, the DNA is TGTGCCAGCAGCTTAGCGGGAGGGCCTGGAGAGACCCAGTACTTC. This codes for CASSLAGGPGETQYF.

The chain carries TRBV11-3 and TRBJ1-6, with D tentatively TRBD1 (5 bases). The CDR3 spans 17 residues. The germline V gene encodes CDR1 SGHNT and CDR2 YENEEA. Deletions cut 5 bases from V and 10 bases from J, with 24 bases between. The CDR3: CASSREKGPLQGSPLHF. CDR3 DNA sequence: TGTGCCAGCAGCCGCGAAAAGGGACCGCTCCAGGGCTCACCCCTCCACTTT.

The chain is built from TRBV4-2 and TRBJ2-3; tentative D call: TRBD2 (7 bases). Germline CDR1 and CDR2: LGHNA and YNFKEQ. The CDR3 spans 15 residues. V was trimmed by 4 bases and J by 2 bases, leaving 13 bases between them. CDR3 residues: CASSPGAGATDTQYF. The CDR3 nucleotides are TGTGCCAGCAGCCCGGGGGCGGGGGCCACAGATACGCAGTATTTT.

The gene calls are TRBV27 and TRBJ2-1; D gene ambiguous. With 3 bases removed from V and 4 bases from J, the gap between germline ends came to 13 bases. The CDR3 runs 15 residues. The V gene's germline CDR1 is MNHEY and CDR2 SMNVEV (reference sequence). CDR3 residues: CASSFGSTFYNEQFF. DNA for the CDR3: TGTGCCAGCAGTTTTGGATCAACCTTTTACAATGAGCAGTTCTTC.

This clone was recorded once. The chain joins TRBV6-5 to TRBJ1-4; D is unclear. The CDR3 contains 14 residues. Per the germline V gene, CDR1 is MNHEY and CDR2 is SVGAGI. V lost 2 bases and J 5 bases, leaving 9 bases between the germline ends. CDR3 nucleotides: TGTGCCAGCAGTTACGGTGTCGTAAATGAAAAACTGTTTTTT. Its protein product is CASSYGVVNEKLFF.

This sequence joins TRBV9 and TRBJ1-4, with 8 bases lining up with TRBD1. The CDR3 runs 15 residues. Germline V lookup: CDR1 SGDLS, CDR2 YYNGEE. J lost 7 bases, V lost 4 bases, and 9 bases had no gene match. The CDR3 is CASSPGGQGGEKLFF. DNA of the CDR3: TGTGCCAGCAGCCCCGGTGGACAGGGAGGTGAAAAACTGTTTTTT. The complete variable domain, with remaining parts taken from reference TRBV9 and TRBJ1-4, reads DSGVTQTPKHLITATGQRVTLRCSPRSGDLSVYWYQQSLDQGLQFLIQYYNGEERAKGNILERFSAQQFPDLHSELNLSSLELGDSALYFCASSPGGQGGEKLFFGSGTQLSVL.

The V and J genes are TRBV28 and TRBJ2-7, with D possibly called TRBD1 or TRBD2 (5 bases each). Trimming left V 6 bases short and J 6 bases short, with 15 bases between. The germline CDR1 and CDR2 sequences are MDHEN and SYDVKM. This CDR3 has 13 residues. The DNA for the CDR3 is TGTGCCAGCAGCCGGGGCGGAGTACGCGAGCAGTACTTC. Protein sequence: CASSRGGVREQYF.

The V and J genes are TRBV7-2 and TRBJ2-5, with 10 positions matching TRBD2. Germline-derived CDR1 and CDR2 are SGHTA and FQGNSA. CDR3 length equals 16 residues. V lost 2 bases, J lost 3 bases, and 6 bases stayed unmatched. CDR3 sequence reads: CASSLFRLAGEETQYF. CDR3 coding DNA: TGTGCCAGCAGCTTATTCCGGCTAGCGGGGGAAGAGACCCAGTACTTC.